This T cell receptor (beta chain) came from a study of OX40 agonist ivuxolimab in advanced cancers. CDR3 size: 15 residues. Germline CDR1 is SGHNT and CDR2 is YYREEE (reference sequence). V was pared by 0 bases and J by 5 bases, with 13 bases between. The protocol was immunoSEQ multiplex PCR, while the TCRdb copy is restricted to in-frame clones and leaves out a portion. The repertoire consists of approximately 66,000 clones, with approximately 83% occurring once and the leading ten covering under 0.75%. The chain links TRBV5-4 to TRBJ2-3, with D maybe TRBD2 (5 bases). Sequencing used CD4+ or CD8+ T cells sorted from blood, obtained in a trial of the OX40 agonist ivuxolimab. This receptor was taken from an adult with an advanced solid tumor such as melanoma, head and neck, liver or kidney cancer. CDR3 sequence (DNA): TGTGCCAGCAGCTTGGATCTTTACGCGGGAGATACGCAGTATTTT. This sequence encodes CASSLDLYAGDTQYF.